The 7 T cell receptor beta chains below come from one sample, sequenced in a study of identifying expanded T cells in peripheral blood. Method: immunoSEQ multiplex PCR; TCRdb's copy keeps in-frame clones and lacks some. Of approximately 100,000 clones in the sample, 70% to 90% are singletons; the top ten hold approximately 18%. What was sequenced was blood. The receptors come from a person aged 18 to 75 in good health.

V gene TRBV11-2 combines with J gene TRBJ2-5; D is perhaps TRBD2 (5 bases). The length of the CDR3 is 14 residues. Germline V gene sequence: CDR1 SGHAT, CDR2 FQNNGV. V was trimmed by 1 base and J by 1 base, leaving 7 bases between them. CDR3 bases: TGTGCCAGCAGCTTAGGGAGGTTCCAAGAGACCCAGTACTTC. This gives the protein CASSLGRFQETQYF.

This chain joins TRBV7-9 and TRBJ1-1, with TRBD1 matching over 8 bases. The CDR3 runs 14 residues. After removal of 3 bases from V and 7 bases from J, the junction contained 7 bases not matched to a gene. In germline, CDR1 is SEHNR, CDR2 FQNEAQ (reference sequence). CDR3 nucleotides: TGTGCCAGCAGCTTTAGTACAGGGGGTAATGAAGCTTTCTTT. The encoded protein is CASSFSTGGNEAFF.

The CDR3 DNA follows: TGTGCCAGTAGAAGGGCTAGCGGGGCGAACACCGGGGAGCTGTTTTTT. Translated: CASRRASGANTGELFF. The rearrangement links TRBV19 to TRBJ2-2, with TRBD2 identical over 9 bases. This CDR3 is built from 16 residues. Unmatched junction bases numbered 5, after V lost 6 bases and J lost 0 bases. The germline CDR1 and CDR2 sequences are LNHDA and SQIVND (reference sequence).

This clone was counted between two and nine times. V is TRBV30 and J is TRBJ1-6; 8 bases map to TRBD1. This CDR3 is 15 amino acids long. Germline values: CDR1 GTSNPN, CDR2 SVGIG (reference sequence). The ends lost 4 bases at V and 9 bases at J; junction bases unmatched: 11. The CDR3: CAWKLQGAVASPLHF. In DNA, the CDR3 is TGTGCCTGGAAACTCCAGGGGGCGGTTGCTTCACCCCTCCACTTT.

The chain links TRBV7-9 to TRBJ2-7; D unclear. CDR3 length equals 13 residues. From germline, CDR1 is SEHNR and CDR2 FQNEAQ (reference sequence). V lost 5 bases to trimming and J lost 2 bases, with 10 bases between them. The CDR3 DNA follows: TGTGCCAGCAGCCGTACGGGTACCTACGAGCAGTACTTC. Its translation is CASSRTGTYEQYF.

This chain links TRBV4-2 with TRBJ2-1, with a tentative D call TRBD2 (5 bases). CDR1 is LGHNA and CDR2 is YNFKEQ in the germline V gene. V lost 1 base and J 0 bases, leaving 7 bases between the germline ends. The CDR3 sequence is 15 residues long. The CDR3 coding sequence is TGTGCCAGCAGCCAAGTCGGGGTCTCCTACAATGAGCAGTTCTTC. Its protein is CASSQVGVSYNEQFF.

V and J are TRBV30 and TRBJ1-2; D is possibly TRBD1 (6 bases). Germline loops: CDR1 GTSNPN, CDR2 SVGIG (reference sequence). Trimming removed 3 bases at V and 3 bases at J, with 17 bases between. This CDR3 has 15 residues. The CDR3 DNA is TGTGCCTGGAGCGGATCAGGGGTGAAACACTATGGCTACACCTTC. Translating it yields CAWSGSGVKHYGYTF.